The source of this TCR beta chain is a study of T cells in Graves' hyperthyroidism and ophthalmopathy. Using RNA transcripts as the source, TCR beta CDR3 regions were amplified. HTBI primers drove first-round RT-PCR of the TCR CDR3. MiXCR was run by TCRdb on the multiplex PCR reads, yielding one entry per CDR3 protein. The sample contains 610,000 or so distinct CDR3 sequences, 46% of which appear only once. The study's findings and limits: Blood also carried most thyroid clonotypes expanded above 0.001.

The CDR3 is made up of 16 amino acids. Trimming removed 3 bases from V and 5 bases from J; junction bases left unmatched: 12. A word on this clonotype: What it recognizes is unknown. A much larger clone differs by one base, so this may be a read error.

Diagnosis of hyperthyroidism was new in patients aged 18 to 65, and its duration was under 2 months. The chain combines TRBV12-3 or TRBV12-4 with TRBJ2-7, with 8 bases aligning to TRBD1. The sequence came from a woman under 30 with Graves' hyperthyroidism. Specimen: peripheral blood or thyroid tissue (not recorded which). In DNA form, the CDR3 reads TGTGCCAGCAGTTTTTCCCCCGGGGACAGGAGCGACGAGCAGTACTTC. It codes for CASSFSPGDRSDEQYF.